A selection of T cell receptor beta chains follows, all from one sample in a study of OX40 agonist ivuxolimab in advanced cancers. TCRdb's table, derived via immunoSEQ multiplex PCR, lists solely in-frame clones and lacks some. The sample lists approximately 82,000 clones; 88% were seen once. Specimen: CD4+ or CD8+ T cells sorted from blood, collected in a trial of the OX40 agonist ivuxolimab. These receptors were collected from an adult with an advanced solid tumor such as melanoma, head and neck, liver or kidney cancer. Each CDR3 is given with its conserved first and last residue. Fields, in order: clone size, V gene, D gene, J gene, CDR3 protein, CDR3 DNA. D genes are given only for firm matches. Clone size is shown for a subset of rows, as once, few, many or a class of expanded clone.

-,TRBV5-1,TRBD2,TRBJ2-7,CASSREDSYEQYF,TGCGCCAGCAGCCGGGAGGACTCCTACGAGCAGTACTTC
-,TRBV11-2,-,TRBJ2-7,CASSSGPEYFYEQYF,TGTGCCAGCAGCTCCGGCCCAGAATACTTCTACGAGCAGTACTTC
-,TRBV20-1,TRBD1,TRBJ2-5,CSARGQETQYF,TGCAGCGCCAGGGGGCAAGAGACCCAGTACTTC
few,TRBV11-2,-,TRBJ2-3,CASSQWGDTQYF,TGTGCCAGCAGCCAATGGGGAGATACGCAGTATTTT
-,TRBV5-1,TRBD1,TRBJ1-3,CASSLDGTGGPGNTIYF,TGCGCCAGCAGCTTGGACGGGACAGGGGGCCCTGGAAACACCATATATTTT
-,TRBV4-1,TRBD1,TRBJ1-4,CASSQDRGQGNEKLFF,TGCGCCAGCAGCCAAGATCGGGGACAGGGGAATGAAAAACTGTTTTTT
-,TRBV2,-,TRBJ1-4,CASSVSRSNEKLFF,TGTGCCAGCAGTGTAAGCCGGAGTAATGAAAAACTGTTTTTT
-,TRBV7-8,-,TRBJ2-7,CASSLRAASFYEQYF,TGTGCCAGCAGCCTTCGGGCCGCTTCCTTCTACGAGCAGTACTTC
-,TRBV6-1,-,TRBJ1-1,CASSSQGDTEAFF,TGTGCCAGCAGTTCACAGGGAGACACTGAAGCTTTCTTT
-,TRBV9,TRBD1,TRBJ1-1,CASSAGGMGDTEAFF,TGTGCCAGCAGCGCAGGGGGAATGGGAGACACTGAAGCTTTCTTT
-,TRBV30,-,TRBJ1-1,CAWSKGGRDTEAFF,TGTGCCTGGAGTAAGGGGGGGCGAGACACTGAAGCTTTCTTT
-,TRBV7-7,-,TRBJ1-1,CASSPNTHTEAFF,TGTGCTAGCAGCCCAAACACTCACACTGAAGCTTTCTTT
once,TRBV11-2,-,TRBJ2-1,CASSLAIVESFRQFF,TGTGCCAGCAGCTTAGCTATCGTCGAGAGTTTTAGGCAGTTCTTC
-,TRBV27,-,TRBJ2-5,CASSFGPTQYF,TGTGCCAGCAGTTTTGGGCCGACCCAGTACTTC
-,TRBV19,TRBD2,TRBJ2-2,CASSIPLAGGFGELFF,TGTGCCAGTAGTATCCCCCTAGCGGGAGGCTTCGGGGAGCTGTTTTTT
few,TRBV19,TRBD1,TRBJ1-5,CATRGFNQPQHF,TGTGCCACCAGGGGGTTTAATCAGCCCCAGCATTTT
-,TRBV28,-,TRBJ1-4,CASSLSPTGEKLFF,TGTGCCAGCAGTTTATCCCCGACAGGTGAAAAACTGTTTTTT